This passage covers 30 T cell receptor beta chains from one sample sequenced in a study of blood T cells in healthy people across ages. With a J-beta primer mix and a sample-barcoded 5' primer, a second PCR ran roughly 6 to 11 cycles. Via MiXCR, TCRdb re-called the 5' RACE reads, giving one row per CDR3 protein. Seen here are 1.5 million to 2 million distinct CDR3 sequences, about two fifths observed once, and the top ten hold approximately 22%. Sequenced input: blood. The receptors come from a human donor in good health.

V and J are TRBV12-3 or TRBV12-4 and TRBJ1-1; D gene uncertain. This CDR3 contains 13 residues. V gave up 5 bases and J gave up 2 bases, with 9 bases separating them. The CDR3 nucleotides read TGTGCCAGCAGTCGCTACAGAAACACTGAAGCTTTCTTT. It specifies CASSRYRNTEAFF.

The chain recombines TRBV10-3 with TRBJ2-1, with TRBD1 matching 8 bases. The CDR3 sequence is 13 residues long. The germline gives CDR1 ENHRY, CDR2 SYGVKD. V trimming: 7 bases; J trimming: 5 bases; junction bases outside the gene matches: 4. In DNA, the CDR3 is TGTGCCATCAAGCCGGGACAGGACAATGAGCAGTTCTTC. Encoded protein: CAIKPGQDNEQFF.

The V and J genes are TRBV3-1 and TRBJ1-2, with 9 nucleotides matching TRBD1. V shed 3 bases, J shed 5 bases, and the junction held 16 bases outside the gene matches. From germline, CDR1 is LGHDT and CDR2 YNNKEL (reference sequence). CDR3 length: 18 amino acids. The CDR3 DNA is TGTGCCAGCAGCCAGGCCGGGGATGTCGGGACAGGGTATTATGGCTACACCTTC. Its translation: CASSQAGDVGTGYYGYTF.

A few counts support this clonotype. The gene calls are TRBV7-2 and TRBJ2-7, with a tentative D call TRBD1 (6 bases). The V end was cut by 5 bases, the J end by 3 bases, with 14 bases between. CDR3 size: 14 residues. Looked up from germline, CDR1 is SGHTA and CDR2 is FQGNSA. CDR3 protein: CASSGKGTNYEQYF. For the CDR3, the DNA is TGTGCCAGCAGCGGAAAGGGGACAAACTACGAGCAGTACTTC. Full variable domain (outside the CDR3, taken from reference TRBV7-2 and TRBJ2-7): GAGVSQSPSNKVTEKGKDVELRCDPISGHTALYWYRQSLGQGLEFLIYFQGNSAPDKSGLPSDRFSAERTGGSVSTLTIQRTQQEDSAVYLCASSGKGTNYEQYFGPGTRLTVT.

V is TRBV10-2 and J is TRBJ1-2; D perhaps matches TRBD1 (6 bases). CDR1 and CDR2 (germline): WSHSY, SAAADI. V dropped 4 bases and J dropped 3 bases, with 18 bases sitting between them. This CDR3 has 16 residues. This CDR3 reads CASSGPKQGGDYGYTF. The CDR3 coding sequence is TGCGCCAGCAGTGGCCCCAAACAGGGAGGCGACTATGGCTACACCTTC.

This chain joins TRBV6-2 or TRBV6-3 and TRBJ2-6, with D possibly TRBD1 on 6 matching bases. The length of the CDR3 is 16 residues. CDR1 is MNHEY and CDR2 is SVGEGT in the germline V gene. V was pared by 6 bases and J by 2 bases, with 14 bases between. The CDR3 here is CASRKPGDPGANVLTF. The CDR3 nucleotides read TGTGCCAGCAGGAAACCAGGGGATCCTGGGGCCAACGTCCTGACTTTC.

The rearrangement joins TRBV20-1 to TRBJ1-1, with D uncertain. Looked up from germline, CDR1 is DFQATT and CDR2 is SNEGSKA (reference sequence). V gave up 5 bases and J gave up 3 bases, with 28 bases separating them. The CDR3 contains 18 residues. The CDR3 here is CSAPIHGPGVGVDTEAFF. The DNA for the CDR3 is TGCAGTGCTCCGATTCACGGACCCGGGGTAGGTGTTGACACTGAAGCTTTCTTT.

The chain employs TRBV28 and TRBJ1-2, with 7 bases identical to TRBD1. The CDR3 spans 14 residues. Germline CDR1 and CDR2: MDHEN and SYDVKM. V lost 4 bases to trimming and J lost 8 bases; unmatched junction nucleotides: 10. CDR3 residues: CASSSTGRHGGYTF. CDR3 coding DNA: TGTGCCAGCAGTTCGACAGGGAGGCACGGCGGCTACACCTTC.

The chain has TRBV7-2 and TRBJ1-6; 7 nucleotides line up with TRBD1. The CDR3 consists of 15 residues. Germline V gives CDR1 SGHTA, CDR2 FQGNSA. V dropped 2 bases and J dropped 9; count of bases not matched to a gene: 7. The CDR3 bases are TGTGCCAGCAGCTTATCTGCGCAGGGGGTTTCACCCCTCCACTTT. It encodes CASSLSAQGVSPLHF. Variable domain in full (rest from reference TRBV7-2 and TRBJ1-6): GAGVSQSPSNKVTEKGKDVELRCDPISGHTALYWYRQSLGQGLEFLIYFQGNSAPDKSGLPSDRFSAERTGGSVSTLTIQRTQQEDSAVYLCASSLSAQGVSPLHFGNGTRLTVT.

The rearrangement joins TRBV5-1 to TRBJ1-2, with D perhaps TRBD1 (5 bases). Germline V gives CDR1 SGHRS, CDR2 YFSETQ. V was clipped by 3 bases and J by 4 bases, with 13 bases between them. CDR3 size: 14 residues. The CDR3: CASSWDPQLYGYTF. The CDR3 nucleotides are TGCGCCAGCAGCTGGGACCCCCAGCTCTATGGCTACACCTTC. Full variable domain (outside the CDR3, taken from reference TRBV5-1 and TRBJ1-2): KAGVTQTPRYLIKTRGQQVTLSCSPISGHRSVSWYQQTPGQGLQFLFEYFSETQRNKGNFPGRFSGRQFSNSRSEMNVSTLELGDSALYLCASSWDPQLYGYTFGSGTRLTVV.

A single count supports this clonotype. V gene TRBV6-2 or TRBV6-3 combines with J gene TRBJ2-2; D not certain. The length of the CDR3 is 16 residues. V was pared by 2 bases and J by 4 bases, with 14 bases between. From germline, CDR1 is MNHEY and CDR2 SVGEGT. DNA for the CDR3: TGTGCCAGCAGTTACCCCAGCCCCCTTGGCACCGGGGAGCTGTTTTTT. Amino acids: CASSYPSPLGTGELFF.

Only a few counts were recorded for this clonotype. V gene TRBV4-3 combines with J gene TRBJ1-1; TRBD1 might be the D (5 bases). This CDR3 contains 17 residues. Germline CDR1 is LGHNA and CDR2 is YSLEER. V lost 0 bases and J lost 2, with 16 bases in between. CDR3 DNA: TGCGCCAGCAGCCAAGATGTCCGGGGCGAATTTAACACTGAAGCTTTCTTT. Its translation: CASSQDVRGEFNTEAFF.

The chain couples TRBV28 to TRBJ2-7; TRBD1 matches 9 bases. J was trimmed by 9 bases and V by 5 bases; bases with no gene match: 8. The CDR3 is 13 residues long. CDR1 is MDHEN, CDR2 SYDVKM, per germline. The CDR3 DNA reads TGTGCCAGCAGTGCGGGACAGGGTGGGGCGCAGTACTTC. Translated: CASSAGQGGAQYF. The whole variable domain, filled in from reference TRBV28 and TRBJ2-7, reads DVKVTQSSRYLVKRTGEKVFLECVQDMDHENMFWYRQDPGLGLRLIYFSYDVKMKEKGDIPEGYSVSREKKERFSLILESASTNQTSMYLCASSAGQGGAQYFGPGTRLTVT.

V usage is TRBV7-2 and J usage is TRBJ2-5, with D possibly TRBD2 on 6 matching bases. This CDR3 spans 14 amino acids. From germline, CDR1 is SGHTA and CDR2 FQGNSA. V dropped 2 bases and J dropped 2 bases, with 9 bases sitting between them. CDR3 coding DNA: TGTGCCAGCAGCTTAACTAGCCTACAAGAGACCCAGTACTTC. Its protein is CASSLTSLQETQYF. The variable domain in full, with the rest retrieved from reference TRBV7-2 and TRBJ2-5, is GAGVSQSPSNKVTEKGKDVELRCDPISGHTALYWYRQSLGQGLEFLIYFQGNSAPDKSGLPSDRFSAERTGGSVSTLTIQRTQQEDSAVYLCASSLTSLQETQYFGPGTRLLVL.

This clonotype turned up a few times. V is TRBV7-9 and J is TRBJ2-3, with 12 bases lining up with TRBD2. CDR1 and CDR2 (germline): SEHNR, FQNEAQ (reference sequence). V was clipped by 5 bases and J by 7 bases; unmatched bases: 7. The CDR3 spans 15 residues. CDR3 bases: TGTGCCAGCAGCCCGGCTAGCGGGGGGGCCAATACGCAGTATTTT. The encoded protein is CASSPASGGANTQYF.

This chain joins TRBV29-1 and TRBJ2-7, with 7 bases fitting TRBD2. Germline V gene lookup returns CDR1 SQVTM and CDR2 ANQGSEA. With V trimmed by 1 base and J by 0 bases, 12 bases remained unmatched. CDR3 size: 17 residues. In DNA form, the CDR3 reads TGCAGCGTTGAAGGGGGAGGGCTAGCGAGTAGCTCCTACGAGCAGTACTTC. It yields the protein CSVEGGGLASSSYEQYF.

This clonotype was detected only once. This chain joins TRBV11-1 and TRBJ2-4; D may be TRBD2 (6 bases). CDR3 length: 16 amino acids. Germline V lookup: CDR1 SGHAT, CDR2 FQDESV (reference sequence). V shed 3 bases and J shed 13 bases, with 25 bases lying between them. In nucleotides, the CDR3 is TGTGCCAGCAGCTTTTCTCAGCGGACTACCATAAATGAGCAGTACTTC. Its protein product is CASSFSQRTTINEQYF.

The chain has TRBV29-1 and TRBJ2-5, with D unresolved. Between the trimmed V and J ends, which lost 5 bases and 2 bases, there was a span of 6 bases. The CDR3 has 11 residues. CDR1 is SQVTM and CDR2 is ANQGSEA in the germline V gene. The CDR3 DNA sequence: TGCAGCGTTATAAGACAAGAGACCCAGTACTTC. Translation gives CSVIRQETQYF.

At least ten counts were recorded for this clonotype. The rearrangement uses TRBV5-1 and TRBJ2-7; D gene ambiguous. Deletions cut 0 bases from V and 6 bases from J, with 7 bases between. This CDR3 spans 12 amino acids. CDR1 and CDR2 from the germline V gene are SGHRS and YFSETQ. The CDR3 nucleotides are TGCGCCAGCAGCTTGGCGTCCGGCGAGCAGTACTTC. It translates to CASSLASGEQYF.

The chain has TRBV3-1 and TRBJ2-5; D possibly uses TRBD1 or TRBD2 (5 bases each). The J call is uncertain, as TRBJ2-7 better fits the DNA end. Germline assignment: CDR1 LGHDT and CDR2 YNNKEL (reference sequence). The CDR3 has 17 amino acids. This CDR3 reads CASSQDPGTPGFYEQYF. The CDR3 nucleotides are TGTGCCAGCAGCCAAGATCCCGGGACCCCAGGATTCTACGAGCAGTACTTC.

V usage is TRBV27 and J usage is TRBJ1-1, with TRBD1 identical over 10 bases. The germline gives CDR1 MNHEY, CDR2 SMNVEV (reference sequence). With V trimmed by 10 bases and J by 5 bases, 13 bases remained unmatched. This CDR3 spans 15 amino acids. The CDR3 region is CATMPGTGVFTEAFF. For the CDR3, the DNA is TGTGCCACCATGCCCGGGACAGGGGTTTTTACTGAAGCTTTCTTT.

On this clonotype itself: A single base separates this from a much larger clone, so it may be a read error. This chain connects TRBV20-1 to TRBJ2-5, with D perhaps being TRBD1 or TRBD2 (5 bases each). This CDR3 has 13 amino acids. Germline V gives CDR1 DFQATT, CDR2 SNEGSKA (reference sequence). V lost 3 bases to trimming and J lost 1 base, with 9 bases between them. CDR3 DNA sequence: TGCAGTGCTAGCGAGGGGATCCAAGAGACCCAGTACTTC. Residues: CSASEGIQETQYF.

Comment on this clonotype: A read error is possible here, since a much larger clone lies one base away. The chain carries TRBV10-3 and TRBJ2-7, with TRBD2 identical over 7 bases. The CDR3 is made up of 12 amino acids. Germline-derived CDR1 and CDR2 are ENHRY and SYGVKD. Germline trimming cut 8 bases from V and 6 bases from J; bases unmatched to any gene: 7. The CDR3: CAIGGEGSEQYF. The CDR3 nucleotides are TGTGCCATCGGCGGGGAGGGAAGCGAGCAGTACTTC.

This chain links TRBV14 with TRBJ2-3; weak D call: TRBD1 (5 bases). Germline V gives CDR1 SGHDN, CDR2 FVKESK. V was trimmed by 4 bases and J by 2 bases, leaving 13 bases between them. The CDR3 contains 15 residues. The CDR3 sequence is CASSPMGRITDTQYF. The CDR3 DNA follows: TGTGCCAGCAGCCCTATGGGGCGCATCACAGATACGCAGTATTTT.

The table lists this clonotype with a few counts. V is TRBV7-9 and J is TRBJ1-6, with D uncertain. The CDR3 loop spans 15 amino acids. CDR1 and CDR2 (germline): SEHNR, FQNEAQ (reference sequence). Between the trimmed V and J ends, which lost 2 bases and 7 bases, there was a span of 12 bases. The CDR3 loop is CASSLTGQLNSPLHF. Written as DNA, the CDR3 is TGTGCCAGCAGCTTAACCGGGCAGCTAAATTCACCCCTCCACTTT.

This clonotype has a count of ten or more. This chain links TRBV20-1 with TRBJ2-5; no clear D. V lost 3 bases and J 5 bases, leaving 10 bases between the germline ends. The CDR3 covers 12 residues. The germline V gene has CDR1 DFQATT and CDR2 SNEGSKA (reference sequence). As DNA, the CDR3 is TGCAGTGCTAGGGGCGAAAGGGAGACCCAGTACTTC. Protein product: CSARGERETQYF.

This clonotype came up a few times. CDR3 residues: CASSRGSGARGYTF. The CDR3, as DNA: TGTGCCAGCAGCCGGGGGAGTGGGGCAAGGGGCTACACCTTC. The rearrangement uses TRBV6-5 and TRBJ1-2; a weak D match, TRBD1 (5 bases). Germline V lookup: CDR1 MNHEY, CDR2 SVGAGI. The CDR3 has 14 amino acids. The V end lost 6 bases, the J end lost 8 bases, and 19 bases lay between the germline ends.

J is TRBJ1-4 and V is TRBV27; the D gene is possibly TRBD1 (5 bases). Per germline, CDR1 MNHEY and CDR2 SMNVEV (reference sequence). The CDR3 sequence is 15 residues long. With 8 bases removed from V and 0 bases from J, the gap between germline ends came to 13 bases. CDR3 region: CASAFTGATNEKLFF. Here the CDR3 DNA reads TGTGCCAGCGCGTTTACAGGTGCAACTAATGAAAAACTGTTTTTT.

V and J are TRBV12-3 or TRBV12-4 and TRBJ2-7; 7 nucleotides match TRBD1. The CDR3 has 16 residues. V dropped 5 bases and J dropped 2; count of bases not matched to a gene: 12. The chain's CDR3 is CASSPPMGQRTYEQYF. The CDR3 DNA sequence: TGTGCCAGCAGTCCTCCGATGGGACAGCGGACCTACGAGCAGTACTTC.

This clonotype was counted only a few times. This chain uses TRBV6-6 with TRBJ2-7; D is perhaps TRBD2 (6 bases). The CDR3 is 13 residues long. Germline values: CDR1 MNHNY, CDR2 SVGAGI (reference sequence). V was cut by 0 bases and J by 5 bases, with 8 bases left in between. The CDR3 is CASSYSTGDEQYF. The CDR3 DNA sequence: TGTGCCAGCAGTTACTCCACGGGGGACGAGCAGTACTTC.